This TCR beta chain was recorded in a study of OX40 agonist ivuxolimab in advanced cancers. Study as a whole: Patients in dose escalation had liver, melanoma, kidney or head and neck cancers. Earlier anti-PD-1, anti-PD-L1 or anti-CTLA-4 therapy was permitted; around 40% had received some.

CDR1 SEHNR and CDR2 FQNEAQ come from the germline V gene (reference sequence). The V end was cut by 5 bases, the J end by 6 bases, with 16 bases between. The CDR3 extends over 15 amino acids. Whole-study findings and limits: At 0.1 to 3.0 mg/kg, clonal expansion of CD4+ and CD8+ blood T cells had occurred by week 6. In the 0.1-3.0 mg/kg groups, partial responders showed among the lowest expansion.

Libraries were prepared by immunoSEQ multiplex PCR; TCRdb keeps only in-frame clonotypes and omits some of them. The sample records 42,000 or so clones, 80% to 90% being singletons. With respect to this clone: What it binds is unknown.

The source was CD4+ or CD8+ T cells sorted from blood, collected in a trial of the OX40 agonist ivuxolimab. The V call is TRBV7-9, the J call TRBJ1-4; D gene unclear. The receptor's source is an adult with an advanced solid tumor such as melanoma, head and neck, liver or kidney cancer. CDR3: CASSPFQAGDEKLFF. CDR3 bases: TGTGCCAGCAGCCCCTTCCAGGCTGGAGATGAAAAACTGTTTTTT.